This TCR beta chain is drawn from a study of blood T cell repertoires in COVID-19. Study summary: T cells, B-cell-depleted T cells, or PBMCs provided the cDNA or gDNA that served as material.

Trimming removed 8 bases from V and 3 bases from J, with 13 bases in between. CDR3 length equals 13 residues. CDR1 SEHNR and CDR2 FQNEAQ come from the germline V gene (reference sequence). Methods used by the authors: How many nucleated cells were present was estimated from reference gene primer amplification. Sequencing was performed with immunoSEQ multiplex PCR; in TCRdb, only in-frame clones are kept and a portion is missing. The V and J calls and the clone size are those of that table, but D and trimming were determined from the DNA. The sample has about 220,000 clones, just over 85% seen once. The sequence came from a young man who had recovered from COVID-19. The source material was peripheral blood. The chain uses TRBV7-9 and TRBJ1-2; D unresolved. CDR3 sequence: CASGRESYYGYTF. CDR3 DNA sequence: TGTGCCAGCGGCCGGGAAAGTTACTATGGCTACACCTTC.